Listed below are T cell receptor beta chains from one sample, sequenced in a study of technical replicates of blood from a handful of donors. Produced via immunoSEQ multiplex PCR; TCRdb's table is partial and in-frame only. The table lists approximately 81,000 clones, 81% of them singletons. Input material: PBMCs. These receptors all stem from a human donor in good health. Some clones in this sample may be carry-over from other donors' samples. Both conserved end residues are part of each CDR3. Each record gives: V gene, D gene, clone size, J gene, CDR3 length, CDR3 protein, CDR3 DNA. The D gene is left open where the match is weak. Clone size is not always given. Where it is, it says once, few, many or a class for expanded clones.

V gene: TRBV30
D gene: TRBD1
clone size: -
J gene: TRBJ1-1
CDR3 length: 14
CDR3 protein: CAWSEQGDNTEAFF
CDR3 DNA: TGTGCCTGGAGTGAACAGGGGGATAACACTGAAGCTTTCTTT

V gene: TRBV7-9
D gene: TRBD2
clone size: -
J gene: TRBJ2-2
CDR3 length: 16
CDR3 protein: CASTLVAGGTSPELFF
CDR3 DNA: TGTGCCAGCACCTTAGTAGCGGGGGGGACCAGTCCGGAGCTGTTTTTT

V gene: TRBV4-2
D gene: TRBD1
clone size: once
J gene: TRBJ1-6
CDR3 length: 14
CDR3 protein: CASSQGTGGTALHF
CDR3 DNA: TGTGCCAGCAGCCAAGGGACAGGGGGTACGGCCCTCCACTTT

V gene: TRBV4-3
D gene: -
clone size: -
J gene: TRBJ2-7
CDR3 length: 14
CDR3 protein: CASSQGRFSYEQYF
CDR3 DNA: TGCGCCAGCAGCCAAGGCAGGTTCTCCTACGAGCAGTACTTC

V gene: TRBV7-9
D gene: -
clone size: -
J gene: TRBJ1-3
CDR3 length: 14
CDR3 protein: CASSAGNSGNTIYF
CDR3 DNA: TGTGCCAGCAGCGCGGGGAACTCTGGAAACACCATATATTTT

V gene: TRBV6-5
D gene: TRBD1
clone size: once
J gene: TRBJ1-6
CDR3 length: 15
CDR3 protein: CASSYAGGVNSPLHF
CDR3 DNA: TGTGCCAGCAGTTACGCAGGGGGCGTTAATTCACCCCTCCACTTT

V gene: TRBV14
D gene: -
clone size: -
J gene: TRBJ1-2
CDR3 length: 17
CDR3 protein: CASSQEGDWGDWSGYTF
CDR3 DNA: TGTGCCAGCAGCCAAGAAGGGGACTGGGGGGATTGGAGTGGCTACACCTTC

V gene: TRBV5-8
D gene: TRBD2
clone size: -
J gene: TRBJ2-7
CDR3 length: 15
CDR3 protein: CASNLGLAGGEQQYF
CDR3 DNA: TGTGCCAGCAACCTAGGACTAGCGGGAGGGGAGCAGCAGTACTTC

V gene: TRBV30
D gene: -
clone size: -
J gene: TRBJ1-2
CDR3 length: 11
CDR3 protein: CAWSRGYGYTF
CDR3 DNA: TGTGCCTGGAGTCGCGGGTATGGCTACACCTTC

V gene: TRBV30
D gene: TRBD1
clone size: -
J gene: TRBJ1-2
CDR3 length: 16
CDR3 protein: CACPRQGRYPFYGYTF
CDR3 DNA: TGTGCCTGCCCAAGACAGGGTCGATACCCCTTCTATGGCTACACCTTC

V gene: TRBV30
D gene: -
clone size: -
J gene: TRBJ2-7
CDR3 length: 13
CDR3 protein: CAWNSDSSYEQYF
CDR3 DNA: TGTGCCTGGAATTCGGACAGCTCCTACGAGCAGTACTTC

V gene: TRBV5-6
D gene: TRBD2
clone size: -
J gene: TRBJ2-1
CDR3 length: 14
CDR3 protein: CASSLGGGTSEQFF
CDR3 DNA: TGTGCCAGCAGCCTCGGGGGGGGTACCAGTGAGCAGTTCTTC

V gene: TRBV4-3
D gene: -
clone size: -
J gene: TRBJ2-5
CDR3 length: 14
CDR3 protein: CASSPGLFVSPQYF
CDR3 DNA: TGCGCCAGCAGTCCCGGACTATTTGTATCCCCCCAGTACTTC

V gene: TRBV7-9
D gene: TRBD2
clone size: -
J gene: TRBJ2-5
CDR3 length: 13
CDR3 protein: CASTMGGRETQYF
CDR3 DNA: TGTGCCAGCACCATGGGCGGGAGGGAGACCCAGTACTTC

V gene: TRBV7-2
D gene: -
clone size: -
J gene: TRBJ2-1
CDR3 length: 14
CDR3 protein: CASSPLRDWNEQFF
CDR3 DNA: TGTGCCAGCAGCCCGCTCCGGGACTGGAATGAGCAGTTCTTC

V gene: TRBV5-1
D gene: -
clone size: -
J gene: TRBJ2-1
CDR3 length: 13
CDR3 protein: CASSRAGDNEQFF
CDR3 DNA: TGCGCCAGCAGTCGTGCCGGGGACAATGAGCAGTTCTTC

V gene: TRBV7-9
D gene: -
clone size: -
J gene: TRBJ1-1
CDR3 length: 11
CDR3 protein: CASSAGREAFF
CDR3 DNA: TGTGCCAGCAGCGCGGGGCGTGAAGCTTTCTTT

V gene: TRBV6-1
D gene: -
clone size: -
J gene: TRBJ2-3
CDR3 length: 15
CDR3 protein: CASSEKGEPPDTQYF
CDR3 DNA: TGTGCCAGCAGTGAAAAGGGGGAGCCCCCGGATACGCAGTATTTT

V gene: TRBV9
D gene: -
clone size: -
J gene: TRBJ2-1
CDR3 length: 15
CDR3 protein: CASSVRWGHGNEQFF
CDR3 DNA: TGTGCCAGCAGCGTGAGGTGGGGCCACGGGAATGAGCAGTTCTTC

V gene: TRBV5-6
D gene: TRBD1
clone size: -
J gene: TRBJ2-7
CDR3 length: 15
CDR3 protein: CASSYTGVGSYEQYF
CDR3 DNA: TGTGCCAGCAGTTATACAGGGGTGGGCTCCTACGAGCAGTACTTC

V gene: TRBV28
D gene: -
clone size: -
J gene: TRBJ2-7
CDR3 length: 14
CDR3 protein: CASTEGGLSYEQYF
CDR3 DNA: TGTGCCAGCACCGAAGGAGGGCTCTCCTACGAGCAGTACTTC

V gene: TRBV19
D gene: -
clone size: few
J gene: TRBJ2-2
CDR3 length: 15
CDR3 protein: CASRKADSDTGELFF
CDR3 DNA: TGTGCCAGTAGGAAGGCGGACAGCGACACCGGGGAGCTGTTTTTT

V gene: TRBV11-3
D gene: -
clone size: -
J gene: TRBJ2-3
CDR3 length: 16
CDR3 protein: CASSLGQQSSTDTQYF
CDR3 DNA: TGTGCCAGCAGCTTAGGACAGCAGTCTAGCACAGATACGCAGTATTTT

V gene: TRBV25-1
D gene: TRBD1
clone size: -
J gene: TRBJ2-3
CDR3 length: 15
CDR3 protein: CASSVGDSRTDTQYF
CDR3 DNA: TGTGCCAGCAGTGTAGGGGACAGTCGGACAGATACGCAGTATTTT

V gene: TRBV7-2
D gene: -
clone size: -
J gene: TRBJ2-1
CDR3 length: 16
CDR3 protein: CASSLGRGRQDNEQFF
CDR3 DNA: TGTGCCAGCAGCTTAGGCAGGGGCAGGCAGGACAATGAGCAGTTCTTC

V gene: TRBV5-1
D gene: -
clone size: -
J gene: TRBJ2-5
CDR3 length: 14
CDR3 protein: CASSILIERETQYF
CDR3 DNA: TGCGCCAGCAGCATCCTTATAGAGAGGGAGACCCAGTACTTC

V gene: TRBV7-6
D gene: TRBD2
clone size: -
J gene: TRBJ2-5
CDR3 length: 17
CDR3 protein: CASSTGTSGIRGETQYF
CDR3 DNA: TGTGCCAGCAGCACCGGGACTAGCGGGATTAGGGGAGAGACCCAGTACTTC

V gene: TRBV7-2
D gene: TRBD2
clone size: -
J gene: TRBJ2-7
CDR3 length: 15
CDR3 protein: CASSLVAGGPYEQYF
CDR3 DNA: TGTGCCAGCAGCTTGGTAGCGGGAGGGCCCTACGAGCAGTACTTC

V gene: TRBV5-1
D gene: -
clone size: -
J gene: TRBJ2-3
CDR3 length: 15
CDR3 protein: CASSTEGMLTDTQYF
CDR3 DNA: TGCGCCAGCAGCACGGAGGGGATGTTGACAGATACGCAGTATTTT